These 26 T cell receptor beta chains came from one sample sequenced in a study of glioma-infiltrating T cells. Amplification of TCR alpha and beta CDR3 regions from RNA used iRepertoire nested multiplex PCR. TCRdb reprocessed the multiplex PCR reads via MiXCR and lists one record per CDR3 protein. This sample has roughly 16,000 distinct CDR3 sequences, with roughly 64% found just once. The material sequenced was glioma tissue, nonneoplastic brain tissue, or PBMCs (not recorded which). These receptors were obtained from a human donor with low-grade glioma or glioblastoma, undergoing nonglioma brain surgery, or in good health (not recorded which).

This chain uses TRBV7-9 with TRBJ1-1; D might be TRBD1 (5 bases). The length of the CDR3 is 13 residues. Germline CDR1 is SEHNR and CDR2 is FQNEAQ (reference sequence). Trimming left V 11 bases short and J 0 bases short, with 13 bases between. The CDR3 loop reads CAVIRTLNTEAFF. The CDR3 nucleotides read TGTGCCGTTATCCGGACACTGAACACTGAAGCTTTCTTT.

This chain joins TRBV6-2 or TRBV6-3 and TRBJ2-2; D is undetermined. In germline, CDR1 is MNHEY, CDR2 SVGEGT. The CDR3 consists of 15 residues. V was pared by 7 bases and J by 7 bases, with 19 bases between. The DNA for the CDR3 is TGTGCCAGCAACAGCCAGGCTACCCTAGACGGGGAGCTGTTTTTT. Translating it yields CASNSQATLDGELFF.

The J gene is TRBJ1-5, the V gene TRBV27; 9 positions match TRBD1. Germline V gives CDR1 MNHEY, CDR2 SMNVEV (reference sequence). The CDR3 is 16 amino acids. J lost 0 bases, V lost 5 bases, and 5 bases had no gene match. The CDR3 reads CASSRTGVNSNQPQHF. CDR3 in DNA: TGTGCCAGCAGTAGGACAGGGGTGAATAGCAATCAGCCCCAGCATTTT.

The rearrangement uses TRBV25-1 and TRBJ1-1, with D maybe TRBD1 (5 bases). The V end was cut by 6 bases, the J end by 2 bases, with 10 bases between. Germline-derived CDR1 and CDR2 are MGHDK and SYGVNS. The CDR3 length is 13 residues. The CDR3 region is CASSSTGNTEAFF. The CDR3 DNA reads as TGTGCCAGCAGCAGTACAGGTAACACTGAAGCTTTCTTT.

In the case of this clonotype: Being one base from a much bigger clone, this may be a read error. The conserved phenylalanine or tryptophan is not found at the CDR3 terminus, so this likely reflects a read error. The chain joins TRBV7-2 to TRBJ2-7, with a tentative D call TRBD2 (7 bases). This CDR3 has 16 residues. From germline, CDR1 is SGHTA and CDR2 FQGNSA. Trimming shortened V by 5 bases and J by 0 bases, and 17 bases separated the two germline ends. CDR3 region: CASSPVEGGLSYEQYL. The CDR3 nucleotides read TGTGCCAGCAGCCCAGTCGAGGGGGGGCTCTCCTACGAGCAGTACCTC.

Regarding this clonotype: One end of the junction does not line up with germline, which may come from a read error. Written as DNA, the CDR3 is TGTGCCAGCAGTTATGGCAGCAACCACTACGGGCAGTACTTC. It is translated as CASSYGSNHYGQYF. The chain combines TRBV6-2 or TRBV6-3 with TRBJ2-7; D is unresolved. CDR3 size: 14 residues. From germline, CDR1 is MNHEY and CDR2 SVGEGT.

This clonotype was observed a few times. CDR3 bases: TGTGCCAGCAGTTCCAGCGGGAGTTATACGCAGTATTTT. It specifies CASSSSGSYTQYF. This chain connects TRBV6-2 or TRBV6-3 to TRBJ2-3; 8 bases match TRBD2. Per germline, CDR1 MNHEY and CDR2 SVGEGT. Trimming cost V 4 bases and J 7 bases; bases outside gene matches: 4. CDR3 length: 13 amino acids.

About this clonotype: The junction departs from the called germline gene at one end, perhaps through a read error. The chain is built from TRBV4-1 and TRBJ2-3; D call uncertain. CDR1 MGHRA and CDR2 YSYEKL come from the germline V gene. There are 16 residues in the CDR3. The CDR3 nucleotides are TGCGCCAGCAGCCAAGGCCAATTGGTCCCCTACAATGAGCAGTTCTTT. This sequence encodes CASSQGQLVPYNEQFF.

This sequence joins TRBV5-4 and TRBJ2-3, with D possibly being TRBD1 or TRBD2 (6 bases each). The CDR3 covers 14 residues. The germline V gene has CDR1 SGHNT and CDR2 YYREEE (reference sequence). With 0 bases removed from V and 3 bases from J, the gap between germline ends came to 8 bases. The CDR3 bases are TGTGCCAGCAGCTTGGGGGGGGCAACAGATACGCAGTATTTT. It specifies CASSLGGATDTQYF.

This chain connects TRBV4-1 to TRBJ1-2; D is unclear. The CDR3 length is 16 residues. Looked up from germline, CDR1 is MGHRA and CDR2 is YSYEKL. Trimming pared 10 bases from V and 8 bases from J, leaving 29 bases between. The CDR3 DNA reads as TGCGCCAACGGCCCCTTTAATCCAGGAGCATCAGGAGGCTACACCTTC. This encodes CANGPFNPGASGGYTF.

V and J are TRBV6-1 and TRBJ2-7, with D unresolved. Germline V CDR1 and CDR2: MNHNS, SASEGT. With 7 bases removed from V and 6 bases from J, the gap between germline ends came to 10 bases. This CDR3 comprises 11 residues. The CDR3 coding sequence is TGTGCCAGCACCTCAGGTACCGAGCAGTACTTC. Its protein is CASTSGTEQYF.

This rearrangement joins TRBV20-1 to TRBJ2-7; 7 bases are shared with TRBD1. Germline loops: CDR1 DFQATT, CDR2 SNEGSKA (reference sequence). J lost 1 base, V lost 2 bases, and 8 bases had no gene match. CDR3 size: 15 residues. This chain's CDR3 is CSARRAGDSSYEQYF. The CDR3 nucleotides are TGCAGTGCTAGACGGGCAGGGGACAGTTCCTACGAGCAGTACTTC.

To note about this clonotype: The junction does not match germline at one end; this may be a read error. V usage is TRBV7-9 and J usage is TRBJ2-3, with D uncertain. Per the germline V gene, CDR1 is SEHNR and CDR2 is FQNEAQ (reference sequence). This CDR3 comprises 12 residues. The CDR3 bases are TGTGCCAGCAGCCCTTTCTGGGATACGGAGTATTTT. The encoded protein is CASSPFWDTEYF. Using reference TRBV7-9 and TRBJ2-3 for the parts outside the CDR3, the full variable domain is DTGVSQNPRHKITKRGQNVTFRCDPISEHNRLYWYRQTLGQGPEFLTYFQNEAQLEKSRLLSDRFSAERPKGSFSTLEIQRTEQGDSAMYLCASSPFWDTEYFGPGTRLTVL.

This clonotype was seen at least ten times. The chain links TRBV7-2 to TRBJ2-5; 9 bases fit TRBD1. V lost 5 bases and J lost 5; bases outside the gene matches: 6. The CDR3 contains 14 residues. Looked up from germline, CDR1 is SGHTA and CDR2 is FQGNSA. For the CDR3, the DNA is TGTGCCAGCAGCAGGGACAGGGAGGCGGAGACCCAGTACTTC. It specifies CASSRDREAETQYF.

This clonotype was counted only a few times. CDR3 sequence: CASSQTQGISYEQYF. The CDR3 DNA sequence: TGCGCCAGCAGCCAAACACAGGGAATCTCCTACGAGCAGTACTTC. V is TRBV4-3 and J is TRBJ2-7; D may be TRBD1 (6 bases). The CDR3 is 15 residues long. Trimming stripped 2 bases from V and 0 bases from J, with 11 bases between. CDR1 is LGHNA, CDR2 YSLEER, per germline.

This clonotype has more than one count but fewer than ten. With a much larger clone just one base away, this may be a read error. The rearrangement links TRBV2 to TRBJ2-4; 10 nucleotides line up with TRBD1. V shed 4 bases, J shed 15 bases, and the junction held 18 bases outside the gene matches. Germline assignment: CDR1 SNHLY and CDR2 FYNNEI. The CDR3 is made up of 16 amino acids. CDR3 DNA sequence: TGTGCCAGCAGTGGTGCTTTACGGGACAGGGGTGCAGGTCGGTACTTC. Residues: CASSGALRDRGAGRYF.

J is TRBJ1-5 and V is TRBV4-1, with 7 positions matching TRBD1. This CDR3 region has 17 residues. Germline CDR1 reads MGHRA; CDR2 reads YSYEKL. The junction had 11 bases not matched to a gene; V was cut back by 0 bases and J by 6 bases. The CDR3 DNA reads as TGCGCCAGCAGCCAAGATGTGAGGGGACAGTATCGTCAGCCCCAGCATTTT. Residues: CASSQDVRGQYRQPQHF.

The gene calls are TRBV6-6 and TRBJ1-5; 10 bases are shared with TRBD1. The V and J ends lost 6 bases and 4 bases, in that order; junction bases with no gene match: 6. The CDR3 runs to 15 residues. In germline, CDR1 is MNHNY, CDR2 SVGAGI (reference sequence). As DNA, the CDR3 is TGTGCCAGCAGAGACCGGGACAGGGGTAATCAGCCCCAGCATTTT. Translated, it gives CASRDRDRGNQPQHF.

This clonotype was detected a few times. The chain couples TRBV6-1 to TRBJ2-7; D is possibly TRBD2 (5 bases). The CDR3 totals 13 residues. Trimming cost V 6 bases and J 7 bases, with 16 bases left between them. Germline V gene lookup returns CDR1 MNHNS and CDR2 SASEGT. The CDR3 DNA sequence: TGTGCCAGCAGCGAGGTCGGGATGATGGAGCAGTACTTC. It codes for CASSEVGMMEQYF.

V and J are TRBV18 and TRBJ2-3, with D unclear. Trimming took 2 bases from V and 6 from J, leaving 12 bases between them. Per germline, CDR1 KGHSH and CDR2 LQKENI. The CDR3 is 14 residues long. DNA for the CDR3: TGTGCCAGCTCACCAAAGGCCAAAGCGGATACGCAGTATTTT. Translated: CASSPKAKADTQYF.

The chain couples TRBV7-3 to TRBJ1-1, with 8 bases fitting TRBD1. Per germline, CDR1 SGHTA and CDR2 FQGTGA. Unmatched junction bases numbered 8, after V lost 5 bases and J lost 6 bases. This CDR3 is 14 amino acids long. This CDR3 reads CASSRQGLWPEAFF. In DNA, the CDR3 is TGTGCCAGCAGCCGACAGGGGCTGTGGCCTGAAGCTTTCTTT.

The CDR3 nucleotides read TGTGCCAGTAGTTCCTTGGCCCCAGATACGCAGTATTTT. Translating it yields CASSSLAPDTQYF. The chain recombines TRBV19 with TRBJ2-3; unclear D gene. The CDR3 is 13 residues long. V was pared by 5 bases and J by 4 bases, with 10 bases between. Germline V gene data show CDR1 as LNHDA and CDR2 as SQIVND (reference sequence).

The chain employs TRBV20-1 and TRBJ2-3; 13 positions match TRBD2. The CDR3 contains 15 residues. Germline CDR1 is DFQATT and CDR2 is SNEGSKA (reference sequence). J lost 0 bases, V lost 5 bases, and 2 bases had no gene match. The CDR3: CSAGTSGTSTDTQYF. CDR3 nucleotide sequence: TGCAGTGCTGGGACTAGCGGGACTAGCACAGATACGCAGTATTTT.

Many counts were recorded for this clonotype. The chain carries TRBV6-2 or TRBV6-3 and TRBJ2-7; D might be TRBD2 (6 bases). Per germline, CDR1 MNHEY and CDR2 SVGEGT. Trimming removed 7 bases from V and 6 bases from J, with 22 bases in between. The CDR3 is 15 amino acids. The CDR3 nucleotides are TGTGCCAGCACCACTACCGGGGGAGGCTCTTCCGAGCAGTACTTC. It codes for CASTTTGGGSSEQYF.

This sequence joins TRBV29-1 and TRBJ2-7; no firm D call. Trimming removed 4 bases at V and 5 bases at J, with 6 bases between. CDR3 length: 10 amino acids. Germline V CDR1 and CDR2: SQVTM, ANQGSEA. CDR3 protein: CSVGRDEQYF. The CDR3 coding sequence is TGCAGCGTTGGTAGAGACGAGCAGTACTTC.

This clonotype appeared a few times. The chain uses TRBV12-3 or TRBV12-4 and TRBJ1-1; tentatively, D is TRBD1 (6 bases). V lost 5 bases and J 4 bases, leaving 11 bases between the germline ends. This CDR3 spans 13 amino acids. The CDR3 reads CASSKRGGTEAFF. The DNA of the CDR3 is TGTGCCAGCAGTAAAAGGGGGGGCACTGAAGCTTTCTTT.